This entry lists 31 T cell receptor beta chains sequenced from one sample in a study of blood T cell repertoires in COVID-19. Assay: immunoSEQ multiplex PCR; the TCRdb copy retains only in-frame clones and omits some. The sample holds over 85,000 clones; around 90% are singletons and the top ten take around 5%. The sample consisted of peripheral blood. Every receptor here comes from a woman of 80 years or more with acute or convalescent COVID-19.

This chain links TRBV18 with TRBJ2-3; D remains unclear. Germline lookup yields CDR1 KGHSH and CDR2 LQKENI. The CDR3 consists of 12 residues. Trimming removed 6 bases at V and 0 bases at J, with 4 bases between. As DNA, the CDR3 is TGTGCCAGCTCCCCTAGCACAGATACGCAGTATTTT. Translation: CASSPSTDTQYF. The full variable domain, in which reference TRBV18 and TRBJ2-3 provide the parts outside the CDR3, is NAGVMQNPRHLVRRRGQEARLRCSPMKGHSHVYWYRQLPEEGLKFMVYLQKENIIDESGMPKERFSAEFPKEGPSILRIQQVVRGDSAAYFCASSPSTDTQYFGPGTRLTVL.

The gene calls are TRBV7-2 and TRBJ1-3, with 7 bases matching TRBD1. The germline V gene has CDR1 SGHTA and CDR2 FQGNSA. This CDR3 is built from 16 residues. V was pared by 5 bases and J by 4 bases, with 11 bases of the junction left unmatched. This CDR3 is CASSPVRQGSGNTIYF. The CDR3 DNA sequence: TGTGCCAGCAGCCCAGTCCGACAGGGCTCGGGAAACACCATATATTTT.

The rearrangement joins TRBV6-6 to TRBJ1-4, with D perhaps matching TRBD1 (6 bases). The germline V gene encodes CDR1 MNHNY and CDR2 SVGAGI (reference sequence). This CDR3 has 16 residues. V gave up 4 bases and J gave up 8 bases, with 20 bases separating them. Here the CDR3 reads CASSSPGGQGGEKLFF. CDR3 DNA sequence: TGTGCCAGCAGTTCCCCGGGGGGCCAGGGTGGGGAAAAACTGTTTTTT.

This clone showed up just a few times. This rearrangement joins TRBV7-3 to TRBJ2-7; 10 nucleotides align to TRBD1. The J segment lost 5 bases and the V segment lost 6 bases, leaving 10 bases of the junction unmatched. The germline gives CDR1 SGHTA, CDR2 FQGTGA. This CDR3 spans 15 amino acids. CDR3 amino acids: CASSPGTGARNEQYF. CDR3 sequence (DNA): TGTGCCAGCAGTCCCGGGACAGGGGCTAGAAACGAGCAGTACTTC.

The chain has TRBV7-8 and TRBJ2-1, with 7 bases aligning to TRBD2. The germline CDR1 and CDR2 sequences are SGHVS and FQNEAQ. CDR3 length: 15 residues. With V trimmed by 2 bases and J by 2 bases, 3 bases remained unmatched. The CDR3 loop is CASSLPSGTYNEQFF. The DNA of the CDR3 is TGTGCCAGCAGCTTACCTAGCGGAACCTACAATGAGCAGTTCTTC.

The rearrangement links TRBV4-2 to TRBJ2-2; 9 bases match TRBD1. V dropped 3 bases and J dropped 4; count of bases not matched to a gene: 6. Germline V gene sequence: CDR1 LGHNA, CDR2 YNFKEQ. The CDR3 is 16 amino acids. The CDR3 bases are TGTGCCAGCAGCCACAGCCTACAGGGGGCCACCGGGGAGCTGTTTTTT. Amino acid sequence: CASSHSLQGATGELFF.

In the case of this clone: At one boundary the junction diverges from the germline segment, which might be a read error. The V gene is TRBV6-2 or TRBV6-3, the J gene TRBJ1-2; 7 bases line up with TRBD1. The CDR3 contains 11 residues. CDR1 is MNHEY, CDR2 SVGEGT, per germline. The CDR3 region has the DNA TGTGCCAGCAGTTCTCGACAGGGCTGCACCTTC. It yields the protein CASSSRQGCTF.

This chain connects TRBV29-1 to TRBJ1-2; 9 positions agree with TRBD1. J lost 4 bases, V lost 5 bases, and 8 bases had no gene match. CDR3 length: 14 residues. Looked up from germline, CDR1 is SQVTM and CDR2 is ANQGSEA. The CDR3 region has the DNA TGCAGCGTTTGGGGGACAGGGCGTATCTATGGCTACACCTTC. Translation gives CSVWGTGRIYGYTF.

This clone showed up just once. J is TRBJ2-2 and V is TRBV7-2; 7 nucleotides align to TRBD2. Per the germline V gene, CDR1 is SGHTA and CDR2 is FQGNSA. This CDR3 has 17 amino acids. Trimming removed 2 bases from V and 4 bases from J; junction bases left unmatched: 10. In nucleotides, the CDR3 is TGTGCCAGCAGCTTAAGAATCAGCGGGATAAGCACCGGGGAGCTGTTTTTT. This sequence encodes CASSLRISGISTGELFF.

The CDR3 region is CASHELGQGMNTEAFF. In DNA, the CDR3 is TGTGCCAGCCACGAGCTGGGACAGGGTATGAACACTGAAGCTTTCTTT. The rearrangement links TRBV19 to TRBJ1-1; 9 positions match TRBD1. CDR3 size: 16 residues. The trim removed 9 bases at V and 0 bases at J, leaving 11 bases unmatched. Per the germline V gene, CDR1 is LNHDA and CDR2 is SQIVND (reference sequence).

This chain uses TRBV5-1 with TRBJ1-4; no firm D call. Germline assignment: CDR1 SGHRS and CDR2 YFSETQ. Trimming pared 7 bases from V and 1 base from J, leaving 8 bases between. The CDR3 consists of 13 residues. As DNA, the CDR3 is TGCGCCAGCTCGAGAGGAACTAATGAAAAACTGTTTTTT. It specifies CASSRGTNEKLFF.

V and J are TRBV19 and TRBJ1-1, with TRBD1 matching 10 bases. CDR1 and CDR2 from the germline V gene are LNHDA and SQIVND (reference sequence). This CDR3 region has 16 residues. With V trimmed by 3 bases and J by 3 bases, 7 bases remained unmatched. The CDR3 DNA follows: TGTGCCAGTAGTATTAGACAGGGGGCACTGGACACTGAAGCTTTCTTT. This encodes CASSIRQGALDTEAFF.

The chain has TRBV28 and TRBJ2-2, with 7 bases identical to TRBD2. Losses at the gene ends were 8 bases for V and 6 bases for J; bases not matched to a gene: 9. Per the germline V gene, CDR1 is MDHEN and CDR2 is SYDVKM. This CDR3 spans 14 amino acids. CDR3 protein: CASSKGGRPGELFF. The DNA for the CDR3 is TGTGCCAGCTCCAAGGGAGGGAGGCCCGGGGAGCTGTTTTTT.

The chain links TRBV5-1 to TRBJ2-3; 9 bases are shared with TRBD2. V shed 3 bases and J 4 bases; nucleotides not matched to a gene: 9. This CDR3 has 16 amino acids. Per germline, CDR1 SGHRS and CDR2 YFSETQ. CDR3 sequence (DNA): TGCGCCAGCAGCTCTCAAGCGGGAGGCGGCGCAGATACGCAGTATTTT. This sequence encodes CASSSQAGGGADTQYF.

This chain uses TRBV14 with TRBJ1-1, with D hard to call. V lost 2 bases and J 5 bases, leaving 15 bases between the germline ends. The CDR3 is 15 residues long. Per germline, CDR1 SGHDN and CDR2 FVKESK. Written as DNA, the CDR3 is TGTGCCAGCAGCCAAACACCCCGGAGAACAACTGAAGCTTTCTTT. It specifies CASSQTPRRTTEAFF.

The V call is TRBV7-2, the J call TRBJ1-1, with 7 positions matching TRBD1. Trimming cost V 6 bases and J 1 base; bases outside gene matches: 8. The CDR3 runs 15 residues. Germline lookup yields CDR1 SGHTA and CDR2 FQGNSA. CDR3 region: CASSRTGAQNTEAFF. CDR3 coding DNA: TGTGCCAGCAGTCGAACAGGGGCTCAGAACACTGAAGCTTTCTTT.

This clone has just a few counts. The chain uses TRBV11-2 and TRBJ1-4; tentative D call: TRBD1 (6 bases). Between the trimmed V and J ends, which lost 1 base and 5 bases, there was a span of 8 bases. The germline V gene has CDR1 SGHAT and CDR2 FQNNGV. This CDR3 comprises 14 residues. CDR3 nucleotides: TGTGCCAGCAGCTTAGGCCAGGGGAATGAAAAACTGTTTTTT. Protein product: CASSLGQGNEKLFF.

The chain is built from TRBV7-3 and TRBJ2-5; the D gene is possibly TRBD2 (7 bases). Germline CDR1 reads SGHTA; CDR2 reads FQGTGA. This CDR3 region has 14 residues. Trimming removed 1 base at V and 3 bases at J, with 9 bases between. DNA of the CDR3: TGTGCCAGCAGCTTAAAGGGGGGGAAAGAGACCCAGTACTTC. It is translated as CASSLKGGKETQYF. Filled out from reference TRBV7-3 and TRBJ2-5, the complete variable domain reads GAGVSQTPSNKVTEKGKYVELRCDPISGHTALYWYRQSLGQGPEFLIYFQGTGAADDSGLPNDRFFAVRPEGSVSTLKIQRTERGDSAVYLCASSLKGGKETQYFGPGTRLLVL.

The chain recombines TRBV3-1 (or the pseudogene TRBV3-2) with TRBJ2-3, with 9 bases that match TRBD2. This CDR3 contains 16 residues. The V segment lost 4 bases and the J segment 4 bases; nucleotides outside the gene matches: 9. From germline, CDR1 is LGHDT and CDR2 YNNKEL (reference sequence). The CDR3 bases are TGTGCCAGCAGCCGCGGCGCGGGAGGGCCAGCAGATACGCAGTATTTT. Translating it yields CASSRGAGGPADTQYF.

The V gene is TRBV4-2, the J gene TRBJ1-6, with D possibly matching TRBD1 (6 bases). Deletions cut 1 base from V and 10 bases from J, with 14 bases between. Germline V gives CDR1 LGHNA, CDR2 YNFKEQ. The length of the CDR3 is 15 residues. CDR3 region: CASSQVTGLTSPLHF. The CDR3 bases are TGTGCCAGCAGCCAAGTAACAGGGCTGACATCACCCCTCCACTTT.

Details on this clone: The same CDR3 is also encoded by other DNA sequences in this sample. The chain links TRBV18 to TRBJ2-2; D gene ambiguous. Trimming took off 3 bases at V and 6 bases at J, with 14 bases between the two ends. Germline CDR1 KGHSH, CDR2 LQKENI. This CDR3 spans 15 amino acids. CDR3 sequence reads: CASSPPGGYAGELFF. In DNA, the CDR3 is TGTGCCAGCTCACCTCCGGGTGGGTATGCCGGGGAGCTGTTTTTT.

The J gene is TRBJ2-6, the V gene TRBV7-2; the D gene is possibly TRBD2 (5 bases). V lost 8 bases and J lost 4, with 12 bases in between. Looked up from germline, CDR1 is SGHTA and CDR2 is FQGNSA. The CDR3 is made up of 14 amino acids. The CDR3 is CASGYGGGANVLTF. The CDR3 DNA is TGTGCCAGCGGGTACGGAGGCGGGGCCAACGTCCTGACTTTC.

This clone was seen a few times. This chain links TRBV29-1 with TRBJ2-5; 7 nucleotides align to TRBD1. The V gene end was trimmed by 3 bases and the J gene end by 3 bases; junction bases not matched to a gene: 4. CDR1 and CDR2 from the germline V gene are SQVTM and ANQGSEA. The CDR3 spans 13 residues. Here the CDR3 DNA reads TGCAGCGTTGAGGGACAGAGGAAAGAGACCCAGTACTTC. Its protein product is CSVEGQRKETQYF.

This chain joins TRBV10-3 and TRBJ1-1; D ambiguous. Trimming left V 5 bases short and J 5 bases short, with 9 bases between. The CDR3 spans 12 residues. CDR1 and CDR2 (germline): ENHRY, SYGVKD. CDR3: CAISKEKTEAFF. The CDR3 DNA sequence: TGTGCCATCAGTAAGGAGAAAACTGAAGCTTTCTTT.

The chain couples TRBV19 to TRBJ1-5; 9 nucleotides line up with TRBD1. Germline values: CDR1 LNHDA, CDR2 SQIVND (reference sequence). The CDR3 has 15 amino acids. V lost 6 bases to trimming and J lost 11 bases; unmatched junction nucleotides: 14. CDR3: CASRIGTGPNLAQHF. CDR3 bases: TGTGCCAGTAGAATCGGGACAGGGCCCAATTTGGCCCAGCATTTT.

V gene TRBV12-3 or TRBV12-4 combines with J gene TRBJ2-4; unclear D gene. The CDR3 spans 13 residues. The germline V and J ends were trimmed by 5 bases and 7 bases, with 12 bases remaining between them. CDR3 protein: CASSPLGRNIQYF. The CDR3 bases are TGTGCCAGCAGTCCGCTAGGTCGGAACATTCAGTACTTC.

The genes are TRBV2 and TRBJ2-1, with a possible D match to TRBD1 (5 bases). CDR3 length: 11 residues. V was shortened by 4 bases and J by 8 bases, with 6 bases between the two germline ends. CDR1 and CDR2 from the germline V gene are SNHLY and FYNNEI. This CDR3 reads CASSVRDEQFF. In DNA form, the CDR3 reads TGTGCCAGCAGTGTCAGGGATGAGCAGTTCTTC.

The rearrangement joins TRBV11-2 to TRBJ2-1, with D possibly TRBD2 on 7 matching bases. CDR3 length: 18 amino acids. Germline assignment: CDR1 SGHAT and CDR2 FQNNGV. Trimming took 4 bases from V and 0 from J, leaving 19 bases between them. CDR3 region: CASSSTRGGVSSYNEQFF. The CDR3 bases are TGTGCCAGCAGCTCAACAAGGGGGGGCGTAAGCTCCTACAATGAGCAGTTCTTC.

This sequence joins TRBV7-9 and TRBJ2-1; 11 nucleotides match TRBD2. The V gene end was trimmed by 7 bases and the J gene end by 2 bases; junction bases not matched to a gene: 7. Per germline, CDR1 SEHNR and CDR2 FQNEAQ (reference sequence). CDR3 length equals 16 residues. The CDR3 protein is CASTLAGGPTYNEQFF. CDR3 bases: TGTGCCAGCACCCTAGCGGGAGGCCCTACCTACAATGAGCAGTTCTTC.

V gene TRBV4-2 combines with J gene TRBJ1-5; no reliable D call. This CDR3 contains 14 residues. Germline values: CDR1 LGHNA, CDR2 YNFKEQ. Trimming took off 1 base at V and 1 base at J, with 5 bases between the two ends. The chain's CDR3 is CASSQGGSNQPQHF. In DNA form, the CDR3 reads TGTGCCAGCAGCCAAGGAGGAAGCAATCAGCCCCAGCATTTT.

V and J are TRBV4-2 and TRBJ2-7; D not certain. The V and J ends lost 0 bases and 5 bases respectively, with 8 bases between them. Germline V gene sequence: CDR1 LGHNA, CDR2 YNFKEQ. The CDR3 is 13 residues long. CDR3 in DNA: TGTGCCAGCAGCCAAGATCCTTTAGACGAGCAGTACTTC. It encodes CASSQDPLDEQYF.